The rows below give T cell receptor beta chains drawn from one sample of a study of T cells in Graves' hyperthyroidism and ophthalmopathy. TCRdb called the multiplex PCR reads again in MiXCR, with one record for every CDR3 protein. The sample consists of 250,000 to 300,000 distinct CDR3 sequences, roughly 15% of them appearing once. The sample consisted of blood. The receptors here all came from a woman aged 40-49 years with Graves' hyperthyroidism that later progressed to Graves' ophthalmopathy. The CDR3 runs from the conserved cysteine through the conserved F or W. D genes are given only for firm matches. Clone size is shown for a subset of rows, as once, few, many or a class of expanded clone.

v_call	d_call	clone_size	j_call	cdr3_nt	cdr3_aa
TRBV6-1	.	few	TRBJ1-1	TGTGCCAGCATCGGCGCTTGGGTGGGGCACACTGAAGCTTTCTTT	CASIGAWVGHTEAFF
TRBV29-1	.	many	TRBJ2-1	TGCAGCGTTGTTGAGGTATACAATGAGCAGTTCTTC	CSVVEVYNEQFF
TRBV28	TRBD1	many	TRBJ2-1	TGTGCCAGCAGTCGGGGACAGGGGGCGAATGAGCAGTTCTTC	CASSRGQGANEQFF
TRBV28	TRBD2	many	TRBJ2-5	TGTGCCAGCAGTCCCAGGTTAGCGGGCATCCAAGAGACCCAGTACTTC	CASSPRLAGIQETQYF
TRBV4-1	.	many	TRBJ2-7	TGCGCCAGCAGCCACATTGGCAGGGGATACTACGAGCAGTACTTC	CASSHIGRGYYEQYF
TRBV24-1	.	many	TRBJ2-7	TGTGCCACCAGTGGTTCCTCAGCTCCCTACGAGCAGTACTTC	CATSGSSAPYEQYF
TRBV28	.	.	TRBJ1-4	TGTGCCAGCAGTTTTCCTCGGGACACCCGCGCGAAACTGTTTTTT	CASSFPRDTRAKLFF
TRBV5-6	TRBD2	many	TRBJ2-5	TGTGCCAGCAGCGGGGGTAGCGGGAACCAAGAGACCCAGTACTTC	CASSGGSGNQETQYF
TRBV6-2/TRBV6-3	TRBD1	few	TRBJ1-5	TGTGCCAGCAGCCCGACAGGGTCCTATCAGCCCCAGCATTTT	CASSPTGSYQPQHF
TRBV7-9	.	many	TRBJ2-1	TGTGCCAGCAGCTTAACCCCAGCGTACAATGAGCAGTTCTTC	CASSLTPAYNEQFF
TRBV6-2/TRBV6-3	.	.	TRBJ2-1	TGTGCCAGCAGTTATTCCCCTAACCTCCGGGAGCAGTTCTTC	CASSYSPNLREQFF
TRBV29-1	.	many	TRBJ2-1	TGCAGCGCCAGGGGGCGGCGGGAGGACGACGCCAATGAGCAGTTCTTC	CSARGRREDDANEQFF
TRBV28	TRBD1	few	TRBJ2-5	TGTGCCAGCAGCCGGACAGGGGCTGAGACCCAGTACTTC	CASSRTGAETQYF
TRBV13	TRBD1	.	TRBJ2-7	TGTGCCAGCAGCTCCTCGGGACAGAGCTACGGGCAGTACTTC	CASSSSGQSYGQYF
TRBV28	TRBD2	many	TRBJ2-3	TGTGCCAGCAGCGGACTAGCGGGAGGTAGGGATACGCAGTATTTT	CASSGLAGGRDTQYF
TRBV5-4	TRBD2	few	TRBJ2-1	TGTGCCAGCAGCACGTATGACTGGACTAGCGACAATGAGCAGTTCTTC	CASSTYDWTSDNEQFF
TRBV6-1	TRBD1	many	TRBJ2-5	TGTGCCAGCAGAAGACAGGGCCTCCCGGCCCAGTACTTC	CASRRQGLPAQYF
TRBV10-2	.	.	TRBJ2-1	TGCGCCAGCAGTGAGTGGGTAGGGGCAACCTCCTACAATGAGCAGTTCTTC	CASSEWVGATSYNEQFF
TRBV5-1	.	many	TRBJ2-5	TGCGCCAGCAGCTGGGGTGTCTGGGAGCTCCAAGAGACCCAGTACTTC	CASSWGVWELQETQYF
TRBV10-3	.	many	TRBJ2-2	TGTGCCATCAGTGAGTCAAATTCCGGGGAGCTGTTTTTT	CAISESNSGELFF
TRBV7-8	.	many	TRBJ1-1	TGTGCCAGCAGCTTACCCCCGCGGACTGAAGCTTTCTTT	CASSLPPRTEAFF
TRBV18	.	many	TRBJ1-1	TGTGCCAGCTCATCGATACGAGGGAACACTGAAGCTTTCTTT	CASSSIRGNTEAFF
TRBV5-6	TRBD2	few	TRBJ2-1	TGTGCCAGCACCGAAGGCCCAGCGGGAGGCCAAGTGACCCAGTTCTTC	CASTEGPAGGQVTQFF
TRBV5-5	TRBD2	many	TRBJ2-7	TGTGCCAGCAGCTTGGAAGCGGGAGCCCCCTACGAGCAGTACTTC	CASSLEAGAPYEQYF
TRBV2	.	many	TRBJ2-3	TGTGCCAGCAGTGATTTGGGGGAGATAGATACGCAGTATTTT	CASSDLGEIDTQYF
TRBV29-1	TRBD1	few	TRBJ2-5	TGCAGCGGTCGACAGGGTGGTGTGGGAGAGACCCAGTACTTC	CSGRQGGVGETQYF
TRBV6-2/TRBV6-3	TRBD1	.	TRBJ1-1	TGTGCCAGCAGTTCACAGGGGACGAACACTGAAGCTTTCTTT	CASSSQGTNTEAFF
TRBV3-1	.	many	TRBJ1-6	TGTGCCAGCAGCCAAGATGAGGCAGCGCTTAATTCACCCCTCCACTTT	CASSQDEAALNSPLHF
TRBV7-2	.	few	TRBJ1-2	TGTGCCAGCAGCCCGGTGACCCTTGGCTACACCTTC	CASSPVTLGYTF
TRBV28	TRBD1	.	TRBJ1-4	TGTGCCAGCAGTTCCCCGGGACAGGGAGGGGAAAAACTGTTTTTT	CASSSPGQGGEKLFF
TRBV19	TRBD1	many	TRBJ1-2	TGTGCCAGTACCGGGACAGCCTACTATGGCTACACCTTC	CASTGTAYYGYTF
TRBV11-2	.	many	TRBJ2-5	TGTGCCAGCAGCTCCTCGGGGACCCAGTACTTC	CASSSSGTQYF
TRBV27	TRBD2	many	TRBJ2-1	TGTGCCAGCAGTCTCGGACTAGCGGCCTACAATGAGCAGTTCTTC	CASSLGLAAYNEQFF
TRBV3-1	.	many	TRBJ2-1	TGTGCCAGCAGCCAAGATCACAGCTCCTACAATGAGCAGTTCTTC	CASSQDHSSYNEQFF
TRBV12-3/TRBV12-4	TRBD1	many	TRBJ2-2	TGTGCCAGCAGTTTAGGACAGGGCCCTAACACCGGGGAGCTGTTTTTT	CASSLGQGPNTGELFF
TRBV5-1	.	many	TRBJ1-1	TGCGCCAGCAGCTTGGAGGGTAGCACTGAAGCTTTCTTT	CASSLEGSTEAFF
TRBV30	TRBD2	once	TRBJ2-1	TGTGCCTGGAGTGTACTCGCGGGAGTCGCGAATGAGCAGTTCTTC	CAWSVLAGVANEQFF
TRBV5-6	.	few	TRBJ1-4	TGTGCCAGCAGCTTAATGACCTGGACAGCAACTAATGAAAAACTGTTTTTT	CASSLMTWTATNEKLFF
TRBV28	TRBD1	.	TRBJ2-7	TGTGCCGCCGGACAGGGGGACATGGGAGAGCAGTACTTC	CAAGQGDMGEQYF
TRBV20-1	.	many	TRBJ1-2	TGCAGTGCTAGAGATCCCACAGGGAGGGGGTATGGCTACACCTTC	CSARDPTGRGYGYTF
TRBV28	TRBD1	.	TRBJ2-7	TGTGCCAGCAGCCTGGGACAGGGGGCGGGAATCCACGAGCAGTACTTC	CASSLGQGAGIHEQYF